Each of the 4 T cell receptor beta chains below was sequenced from the same sample in a study of beta chain features in type 1 diabetes (dated by TCRdb to 2016 to 2018). Their cognate antigens are unknown. Findings and caveats that apply to the study as a whole: Type 1 diabetes patients showed a moderate but significant shortening of TCRB CDR3 length in all four CD4+ subsets.

The library relied on the immunoSEQ multiplex PCR assay. All of the isolated RNA was reverse transcribed with the High Capacity cDNA Reverse Transcription Kit, so expressed TCRB transcripts were sequenced. Entries here come from immuneACCESS through TCRdb and include only in-frame sequences with V and J called. Some clones fail to appear in such tables; in the studies checked, an unresolved V gene covers under half of the shortfall, and the cause of the remainder is unknown. The sample records about 240,000 clones, approximately 15% of which are singletons. 0.015% to 0.02% of the sample goes to the ten largest clones. The sequenced material came from naive CD4+ T cells from blood. Per the publication, the cell subset or site label means: true naive CD4+ T cells. Every receptor here comes from a young man with type 1 diabetes.

V is TRBV7-9 and J is TRBJ1-2; unclear D gene. There are 11 residues in the CDR3. Germline V gene lookup returns CDR1 SEHNR and CDR2 FQNEAQ (reference sequence). V was clipped by 5 bases and J by 5 bases, with 6 bases between them. The CDR3 nucleotides read TGTGCCAGCAGCAGAGAATATGGCTACACCTTC. Amino acid sequence: CASSREYGYTF. The variable domain in full, with the rest retrieved from reference TRBV7-9 and TRBJ1-2, is DTGVSQNPRHKITKRGQNVTFRCDPISEHNRLYWYRQTLGQGPEFLTYFQNEAQLEKSRLLSDRFSAERPKGSFSTLEIQRTEQGDSAMYLCASSREYGYTFGSGTRLTVV.

This clone was seen a few times. This chain joins TRBV6-1 and TRBJ2-7; TRBD2 agrees at 7 bases. Losses at the gene ends were 1 base for V and 6 bases for J; bases not matched to a gene: 3. Germline V gives CDR1 MNHNS, CDR2 SASEGT. The CDR3 consists of 13 residues. CDR3 coding DNA: TGTGCCAGCAGTGAAGGGCGCGGGAGCGAGCAGTACTTC. Amino acids: CASSEGRGSEQYF.

The CDR3 sequence: CAWSVQGTGIADTQYF. CDR3 coding DNA: TGTGCCTGGAGTGTACAGGGGACAGGGATCGCAGATACGCAGTATTTT. The chain combines TRBV30 with TRBJ2-3, with 9 bases aligning to TRBD1. In germline, CDR1 is GTSNPN, CDR2 SVGIG (reference sequence). The V segment lost 0 bases and the J segment 4 bases; nucleotides outside the gene matches: 8. The CDR3 length is 16 residues.

The sample holds a few counts of this clone. V gene TRBV7-6 combines with J gene TRBJ2-2, with D hard to call. The CDR3 has 14 amino acids. The V gene lost 7 bases and the J gene lost 4 bases, with 13 bases spanning the gap. From germline, CDR1 is SGHVS and CDR2 FNYEAQ. CDR3 DNA: TGTGCCAGCACCCCCCAGGCCAGCACCGGGGAGCTGTTTTTT. It encodes CASTPQASTGELFF.